This T cell receptor beta chain was captured in a study of beta chain features in type 1 diabetes. Study results and limitations: Patients with type 1 diabetes showed fewer VDJ junction insertions and more deletions. Researchers report that Type 1 diabetes patients had moderately but significantly shorter TCRB CDR3s across all four CD4+ subsets.

V was clipped by 0 bases and J by 2 bases; unmatched bases: 6. The germline V gene encodes CDR1 MNHEY and CDR2 SVGAGI. The CDR3 is 16 residues long. This clone was seen only a few times. Its antigen is not known. Sorted populations were all over 95% pure. TCRB transcripts that were expressed got sequenced, as all of the isolated RNA had been reverse transcribed. Measured with immunoSEQ multiplex PCR; TCRdb has only the in-frame clones, and not every one. The table has around 310,000 clones, approximately 11% seen once; the top ten hold 0.015%. The sequencing input was naive CD4+ T cells from blood. The V gene is TRBV6-5, the J gene TRBJ2-7; the match to TRBD1 covers 8 bases. The TCR was taken from a woman under 40 in good health. CDR3 region: CASSYSLGQGAYEQYF. The CDR3 DNA reads as TGTGCCAGCAGTTACTCGCTCGGACAGGGCGCCTACGAGCAGTACTTC.